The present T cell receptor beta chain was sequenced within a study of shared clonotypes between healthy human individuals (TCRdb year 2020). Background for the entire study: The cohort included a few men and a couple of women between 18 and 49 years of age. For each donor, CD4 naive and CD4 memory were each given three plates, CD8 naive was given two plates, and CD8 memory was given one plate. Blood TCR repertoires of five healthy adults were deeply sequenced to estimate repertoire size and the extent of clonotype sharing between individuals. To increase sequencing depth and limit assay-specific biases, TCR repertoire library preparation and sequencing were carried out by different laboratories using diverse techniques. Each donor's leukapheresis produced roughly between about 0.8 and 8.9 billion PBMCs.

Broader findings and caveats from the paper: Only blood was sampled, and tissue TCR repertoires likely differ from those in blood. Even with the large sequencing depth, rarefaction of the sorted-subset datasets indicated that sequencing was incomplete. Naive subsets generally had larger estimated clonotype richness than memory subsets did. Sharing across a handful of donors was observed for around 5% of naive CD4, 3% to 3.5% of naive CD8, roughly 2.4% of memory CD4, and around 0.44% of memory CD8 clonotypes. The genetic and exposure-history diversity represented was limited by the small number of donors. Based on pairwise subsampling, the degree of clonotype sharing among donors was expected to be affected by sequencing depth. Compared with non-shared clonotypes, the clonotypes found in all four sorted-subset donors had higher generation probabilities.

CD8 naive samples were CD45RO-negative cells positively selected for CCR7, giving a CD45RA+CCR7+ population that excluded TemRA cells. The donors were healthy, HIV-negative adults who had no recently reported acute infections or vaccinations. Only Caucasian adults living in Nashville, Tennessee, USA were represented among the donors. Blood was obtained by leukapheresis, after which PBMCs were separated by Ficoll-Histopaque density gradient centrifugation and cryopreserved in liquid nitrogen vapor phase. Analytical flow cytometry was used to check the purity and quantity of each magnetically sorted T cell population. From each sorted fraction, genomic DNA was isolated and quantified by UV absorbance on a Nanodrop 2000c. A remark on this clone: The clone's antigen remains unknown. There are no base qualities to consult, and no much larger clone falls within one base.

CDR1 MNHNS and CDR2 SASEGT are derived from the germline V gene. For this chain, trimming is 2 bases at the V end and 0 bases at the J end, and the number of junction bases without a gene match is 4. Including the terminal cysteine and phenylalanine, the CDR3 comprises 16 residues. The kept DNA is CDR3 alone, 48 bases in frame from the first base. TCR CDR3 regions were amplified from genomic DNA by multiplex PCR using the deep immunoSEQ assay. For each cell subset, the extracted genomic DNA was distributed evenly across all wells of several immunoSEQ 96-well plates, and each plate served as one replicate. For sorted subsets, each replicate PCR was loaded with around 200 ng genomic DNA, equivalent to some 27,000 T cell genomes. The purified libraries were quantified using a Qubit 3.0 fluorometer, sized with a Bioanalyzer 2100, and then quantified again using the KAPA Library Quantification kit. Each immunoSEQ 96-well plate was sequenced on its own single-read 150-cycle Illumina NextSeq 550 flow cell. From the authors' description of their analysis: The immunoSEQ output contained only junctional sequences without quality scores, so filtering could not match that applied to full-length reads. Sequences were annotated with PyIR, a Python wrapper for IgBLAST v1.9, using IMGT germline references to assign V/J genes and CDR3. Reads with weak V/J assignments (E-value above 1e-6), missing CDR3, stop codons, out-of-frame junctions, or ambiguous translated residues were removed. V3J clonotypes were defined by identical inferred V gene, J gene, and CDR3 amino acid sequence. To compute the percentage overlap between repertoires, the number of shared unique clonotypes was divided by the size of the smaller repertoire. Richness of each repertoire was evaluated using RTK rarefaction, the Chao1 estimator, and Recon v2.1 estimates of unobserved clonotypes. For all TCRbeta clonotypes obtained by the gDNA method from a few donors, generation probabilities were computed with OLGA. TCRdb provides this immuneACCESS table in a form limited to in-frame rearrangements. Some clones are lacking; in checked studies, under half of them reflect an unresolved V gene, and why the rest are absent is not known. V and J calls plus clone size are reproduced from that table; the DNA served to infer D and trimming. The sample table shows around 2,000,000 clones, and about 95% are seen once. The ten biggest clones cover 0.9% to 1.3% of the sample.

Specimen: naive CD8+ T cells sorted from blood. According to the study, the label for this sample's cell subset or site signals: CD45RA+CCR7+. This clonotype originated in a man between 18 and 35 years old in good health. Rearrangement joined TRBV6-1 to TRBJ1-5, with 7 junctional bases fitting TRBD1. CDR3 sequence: CASSERTGYSNQPQHF. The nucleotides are TGTGCCAGCAGTGAAAGGACAGGTTATAGCAATCAGCCCCAGCATTTT.